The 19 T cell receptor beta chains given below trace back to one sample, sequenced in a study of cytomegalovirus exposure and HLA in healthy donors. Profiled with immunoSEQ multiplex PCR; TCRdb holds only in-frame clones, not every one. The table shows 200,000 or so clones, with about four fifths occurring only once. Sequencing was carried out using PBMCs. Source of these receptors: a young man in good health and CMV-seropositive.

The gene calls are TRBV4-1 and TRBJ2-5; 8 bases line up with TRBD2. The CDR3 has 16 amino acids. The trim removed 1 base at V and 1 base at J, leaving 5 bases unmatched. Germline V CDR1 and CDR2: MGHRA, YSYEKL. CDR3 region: CASSQGPLAGQETQYF. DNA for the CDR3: TGCGCCAGCAGCCAAGGACCGCTAGCGGGCCAAGAGACCCAGTACTTC.

Written as DNA, the CDR3 is TGTGCCAGCAGTTACGTGGGACAGGGACGAGAAAAACTGTTTTTT. It specifies CASSYVGQGREKLFF. The chain recombines TRBV6-5 with TRBJ1-4; 9 bases line up with TRBD1. The CDR3 is made up of 15 amino acids. Germline V lookup: CDR1 MNHEY, CDR2 SVGAGI. J lost 8 bases, V lost 2 bases, and 6 bases had no gene match.

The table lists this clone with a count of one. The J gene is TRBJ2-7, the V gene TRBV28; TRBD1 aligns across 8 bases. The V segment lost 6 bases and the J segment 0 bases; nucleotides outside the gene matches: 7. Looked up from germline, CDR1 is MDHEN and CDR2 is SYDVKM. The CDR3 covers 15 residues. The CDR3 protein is CASSKRGTGSYEQYF. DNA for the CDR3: TGTGCCAGCAGCAAAAGGGGGACAGGCTCCTACGAGCAGTACTTC.

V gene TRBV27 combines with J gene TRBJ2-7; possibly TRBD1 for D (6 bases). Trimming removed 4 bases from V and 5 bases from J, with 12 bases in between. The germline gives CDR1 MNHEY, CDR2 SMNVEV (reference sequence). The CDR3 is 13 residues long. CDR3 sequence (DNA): TGTGCCAGCAGTTCTAGTGACAGGCACGAGCAGTACTTC. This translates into CASSSSDRHEQYF.

The CDR3 spells CASGRANTEAFF. Here the CDR3 DNA reads TGTGCCAGCGGGCGGGCGAACACTGAAGCTTTCTTT. The chain recombines TRBV9 with TRBJ1-1; D call uncertain. The CDR3 is 12 residues long. Per the germline V gene, CDR1 is SGDLS and CDR2 is YYNGEE. Deletions cut 7 bases from V and 1 base from J, with 8 bases between.

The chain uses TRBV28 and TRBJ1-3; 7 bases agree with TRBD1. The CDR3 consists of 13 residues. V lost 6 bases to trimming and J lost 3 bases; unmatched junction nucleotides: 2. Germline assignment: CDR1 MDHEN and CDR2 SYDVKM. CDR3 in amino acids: CASRGDSGNTIYF. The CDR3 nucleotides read TGTGCCAGCAGGGGGGACAGTGGAAACACCATATATTTT.

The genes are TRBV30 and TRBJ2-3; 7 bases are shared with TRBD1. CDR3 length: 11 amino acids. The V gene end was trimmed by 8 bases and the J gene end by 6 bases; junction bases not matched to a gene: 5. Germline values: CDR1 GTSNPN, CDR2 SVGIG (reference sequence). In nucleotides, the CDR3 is TGTGCCCGGAAGACAGGGGATACGCAGTATTTT. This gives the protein CARKTGDTQYF.

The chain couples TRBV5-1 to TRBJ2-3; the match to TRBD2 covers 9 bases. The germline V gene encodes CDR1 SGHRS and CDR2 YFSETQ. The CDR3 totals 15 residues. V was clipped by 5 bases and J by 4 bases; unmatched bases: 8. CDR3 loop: CASRQGLAGSDTQYF. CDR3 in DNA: TGCGCCAGCAGACAGGGACTAGCAGGGTCAGATACGCAGTATTTT.

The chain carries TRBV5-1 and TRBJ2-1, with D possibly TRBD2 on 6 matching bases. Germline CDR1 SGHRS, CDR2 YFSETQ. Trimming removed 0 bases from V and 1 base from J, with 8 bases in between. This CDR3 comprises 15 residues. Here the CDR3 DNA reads TGCGCCAGCAGCTTGGCGGGAGAGTCCTACAATGAGCAGTTCTTC. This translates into CASSLAGESYNEQFF.

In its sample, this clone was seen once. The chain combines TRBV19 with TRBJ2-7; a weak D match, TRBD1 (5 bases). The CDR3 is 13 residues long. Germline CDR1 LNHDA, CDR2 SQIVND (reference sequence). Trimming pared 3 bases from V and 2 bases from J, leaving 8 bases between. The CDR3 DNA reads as TGTGCCAGTAGTATGGGGCCTCCCTACGAGCAGTACTTC. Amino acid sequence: CASSMGPPYEQYF.

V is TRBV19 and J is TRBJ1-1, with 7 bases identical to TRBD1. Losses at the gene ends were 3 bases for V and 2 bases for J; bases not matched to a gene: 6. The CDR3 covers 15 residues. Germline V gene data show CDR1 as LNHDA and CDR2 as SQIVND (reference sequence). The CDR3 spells CASSIVEGANTEAFF. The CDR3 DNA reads TGTGCCAGTAGTATTGTAGAGGGGGCAAACACTGAAGCTTTCTTT.

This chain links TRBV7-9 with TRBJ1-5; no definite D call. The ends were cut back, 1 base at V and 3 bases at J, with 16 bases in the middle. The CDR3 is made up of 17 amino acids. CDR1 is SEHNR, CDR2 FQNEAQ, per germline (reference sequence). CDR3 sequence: CASSLGWVGQLNQPQHF. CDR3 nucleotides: TGTGCCAGCAGCTTAGGTTGGGTTGGGCAGCTCAATCAGCCCCAGCATTTT. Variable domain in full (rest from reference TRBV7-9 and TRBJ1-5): DTGVSQNPRHKITKRGQNVTFRCDPISEHNRLYWYRQTLGQGPEFLTYFQNEAQLEKSRLLSDRFSAERPKGSFSTLEIQRTEQGDSAMYLCASSLGWVGQLNQPQHFGDGTRLSIL.

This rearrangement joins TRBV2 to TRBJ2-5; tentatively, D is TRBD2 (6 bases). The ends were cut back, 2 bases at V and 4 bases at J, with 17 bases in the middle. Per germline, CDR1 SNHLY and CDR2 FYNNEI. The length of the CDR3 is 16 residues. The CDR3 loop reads CASSELLAEEGETQYF. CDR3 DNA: TGTGCCAGCAGTGAACTTCTCGCGGAGGAGGGAGAGACCCAGTACTTC.

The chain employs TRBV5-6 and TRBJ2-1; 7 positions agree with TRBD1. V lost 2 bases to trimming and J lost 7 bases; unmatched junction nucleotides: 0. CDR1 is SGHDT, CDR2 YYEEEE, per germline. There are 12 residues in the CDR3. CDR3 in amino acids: CASSFRGNEQFF. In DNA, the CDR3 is TGTGCCAGCAGCTTCAGGGGGAATGAGCAGTTCTTC.

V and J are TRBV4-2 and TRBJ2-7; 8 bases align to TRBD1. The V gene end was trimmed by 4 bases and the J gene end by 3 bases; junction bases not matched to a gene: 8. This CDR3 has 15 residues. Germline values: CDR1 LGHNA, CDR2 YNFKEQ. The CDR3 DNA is TGTGCCAGCAGCCTATCCGGGACAGGACTCTACGAGCAGTACTTC. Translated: CASSLSGTGLYEQYF.

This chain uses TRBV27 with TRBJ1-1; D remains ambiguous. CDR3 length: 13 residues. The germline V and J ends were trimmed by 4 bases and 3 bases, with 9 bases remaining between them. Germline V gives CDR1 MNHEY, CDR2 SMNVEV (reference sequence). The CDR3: CASSSISDTEAFF. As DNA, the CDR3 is TGTGCCAGCAGTTCTATCAGCGACACTGAAGCTTTCTTT.

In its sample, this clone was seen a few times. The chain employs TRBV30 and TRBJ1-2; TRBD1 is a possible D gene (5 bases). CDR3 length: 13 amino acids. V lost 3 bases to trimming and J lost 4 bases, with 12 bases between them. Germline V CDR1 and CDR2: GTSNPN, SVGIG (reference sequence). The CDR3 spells CAWSALTGYGYTF. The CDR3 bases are TGTGCCTGGAGCGCTCTTACAGGCTATGGCTACACCTTC.

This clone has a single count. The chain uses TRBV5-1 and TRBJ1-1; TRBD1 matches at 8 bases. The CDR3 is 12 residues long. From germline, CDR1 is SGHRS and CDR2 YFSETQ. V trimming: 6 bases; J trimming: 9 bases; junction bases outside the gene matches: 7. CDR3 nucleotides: TGCGCCAGCATCCGGACAGGGCGACAAGCTTTCTTT. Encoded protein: CASIRTGRQAFF.

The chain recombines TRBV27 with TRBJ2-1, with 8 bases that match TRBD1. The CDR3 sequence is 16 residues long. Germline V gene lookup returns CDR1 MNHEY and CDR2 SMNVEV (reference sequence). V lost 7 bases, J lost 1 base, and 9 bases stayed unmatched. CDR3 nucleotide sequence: TGTGCCAGCACTGATGGCACAGGGGGGTCCTACAATGAGCAGTTCTTC. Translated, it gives CASTDGTGGSYNEQFF.